The present T cell receptor (beta chain) was sequenced within a study of blood T cell repertoires in COVID-19. This clone came up once. This study enrolled people aged 18 to 89 from around 26 US geographic areas. Assignments of participants to cohorts depended upon their own reported clinical history. V lost 3 bases to trimming and J lost 1 base, with 8 bases between them. The germline V gene has CDR1 SGDLS and CDR2 YYNGEE. The CDR3 has 14 amino acids. Original analysis: Estimates of nucleated cell counts were drawn from the amplification of reference gene primers. The table came from immunoSEQ multiplex PCR; TCRdb's copy has only in-frame clones and leaves some out. V, J and clone size reflect that table, while D and trimming were determined from the DNA. The sample includes under 150,000 clones, approximately 87% of them seen just once.

The sequencing sample was made of PBMCs or T cells enriched from blood (not recorded which). This TCR came from a woman in her 30s with acute COVID-19. This chain uses TRBV9 with TRBJ1-5; perhaps TRBD1 as D (6 bases). This chain's CDR3 is CASSEGVSNQPQHF. The DNA for the CDR3 is TGTGCCAGCAGCGAGGGGGTGAGCAATCAGCCCCAGCATTTT.